One and the same sample provided the 8 T cell receptor beta chains below, sequenced in a study of naive and memory T cell subsets. Four PCR rounds used nested alpha and beta constant region primers plus the SP2 primer. TCRdb called the UMI-ligation and nested PCR reads again in MiXCR, with one record for every CDR3 protein. The data hold more than 13,000 distinct CDR3 sequences, with about 5% observed a single time. As for treatment: skin biopsy from PPD injection site in Mantoux-positive individual. TCR cDNA received a 3' ligated oligonucleotide that carried a UMI. The sequencing used skin, collected from a tuberculin skin test site. The origin of the receptors is an adult in good health.

As for this clonotype: This may be a read error, as it is one base from a much larger clone. The V and J genes are TRBV18 and TRBJ2-5; no definite D call. The CDR3 is 14 amino acids. The germline V gene has CDR1 KGHSH and CDR2 LQKENI. CDR3 in DNA: TGTACCAGCTCACCAAGTCACAGCCAAGAGACCCAGTACTTC. It translates to CTSSPSHSQETQYF.

About this clonotype: A much larger clone sits a single nucleotide away, making a read error possible. The chain carries TRBV5-1 and TRBJ2-7, with 8 bases matching TRBD2. Germline V gives CDR1 SGHRS, CDR2 YFSETQ. The CDR3 is 15 amino acids. CDR3 bases: TGCGTCAGCAGCCCCGGGAGGGTTAGCTCCTACGAGCAGTACTTC. It translates to CVSSPGRVSSYEQYF.

This clonotype has a count of ten or more. The rearrangement links TRBV7-2 to TRBJ1-4; D call uncertain. Germline lookup yields CDR1 SGHTA and CDR2 FQGNSA. The CDR3 length is 13 residues. V lost 0 bases to trimming and J lost 6 bases, with 5 bases between them. The CDR3 coding sequence is TGTGCCAGCAGCTTAGCCCCAGATGAAAAACTGTTTTTT. This sequence encodes CASSLAPDEKLFF.

This clonotype was recorded a few times. This chain joins TRBV2 and TRBJ1-2; no reliable D call. The CDR3 consists of 14 residues. CDR1 and CDR2 (germline): SNHLY, FYNNEI. V was trimmed by 1 base and J by 4 bases, leaving 10 bases between them. In nucleotides, the CDR3 is TGTGCCAGCAGTGAAGGGAACACTCTCTATGGCTACACCTTC. Amino acid sequence: CASSEGNTLYGYTF.

A few counts support this clonotype. CDR3 region: CAWVIAGSNEQFF. In nucleotides, the CDR3 is TGTGCCTGGGTTATAGCGGGGAGCAATGAGCAGTTCTTC. The chain carries TRBV30 and TRBJ2-1; 8 bases fit TRBD2. Germline V lookup: CDR1 GTSNPN, CDR2 SVGIG (reference sequence). Germline trimming cut 5 bases from V and 6 bases from J; bases unmatched to any gene: 6. This CDR3 comprises 13 residues.

The rearrangement links TRBV7-2 to TRBJ2-3; tentative D call: TRBD2 (5 bases). With 1 base removed from V and 5 bases from J, the gap between germline ends came to 7 bases. This CDR3 has 13 amino acids. CDR1 and CDR2 (germline): SGHTA, FQGNSA. The CDR3 region is CASSLVRGDTQYF. DNA for the CDR3: TGTGCCAGCAGCTTAGTTCGGGGAGATACGCAGTATTTT. The full variable domain, rest sourced from reference TRBV7-2 and TRBJ2-3, is GAGVSQSPSNKVTEKGKDVELRCDPISGHTALYWYRQSLGQGLEFLIYFQGNSAPDKSGLPSDRFSAERTGGSVSTLTIQRTQQEDSAVYLCASSLVRGDTQYFGPGTRLTVL.

The CDR3 region has the DNA TGTGCCAGCAGCCAAGATCCGGGGCGCAGGACTGAAGCTTTCTTT. This gives the protein CASSQDPGRRTEAFF. The rearrangement uses TRBV14 and TRBJ1-1, with D perhaps TRBD1 (5 bases). In germline, CDR1 is SGHDN, CDR2 FVKESK. V lost 0 bases, J lost 5 bases, and 13 bases lay in between. The CDR3 covers 15 residues. The whole variable domain, remainder taken from reference TRBV14 and TRBJ1-1, is EAGVTQFPSHSVIEKGQTVTLRCDPISGHDNLYWYRRVMGKEIKFLLHFVKESKQDESGMPNNRFLAERTGGTYSTLKVQPAELEDSGVYFCASSQDPGRRTEAFFGQGTRLTVV.

In this sample, this clonotype turned up a few times. The V call is TRBV5-1, the J call TRBJ1-1; D unclear. Looked up from germline, CDR1 is SGHRS and CDR2 is YFSETQ. The CDR3 is 14 amino acids. With 0 bases removed from V and 7 bases from J, the gap between germline ends came to 13 bases. CDR3 sequence (DNA): TGCGCCAGCAGCTTGGTCTCGACGGGGAATGAAGCTTTCTTT. It yields the protein CASSLVSTGNEAFF.